These T cell receptor beta chains were read from a single sample in a study of cytomegalovirus exposure and HLA in healthy donors. Method: immunoSEQ multiplex PCR; TCRdb's copy keeps in-frame clones and lacks some. This table holds roughly 200,000 clones, around 81% found once. Sequenced input: PBMCs. The receptors stem from a woman aged 18-29 years in good health and CMV-seropositive. Each CDR3 is given with its conserved first and last residue. The D gene is left open where the match is weak. Expanded clones are given a class, and other clones once, few, many or no size at all.

>-|TRBJ2-1|19|TRBD2|TRBV9
CASSVATSTRTSGDNEQFF
TGTGCCAGCAGCGTAGCGACATCCACCCGGACTAGCGGAGACAATGAGCAGTTCTTC
>-|TRBJ2-7|15|TRBD2|TRBV19
CASSRLAEKSYEQYF
TGTGCCAGTAGTAGACTAGCGGAGAAATCCTACGAGCAGTACTTC
>-|TRBJ2-7|15|TRBD1|TRBV19
CASSRGQGFSYEQYF
TGTGCCAGTAGTAGGGGACAGGGTTTCTCCTACGAGCAGTACTTC
>-|TRBJ1-2|12|-|TRBV12-2
CASRFEVRGYTF
TGTGCAAGTCGCTTTGAGGTCCGGGGCTACACCTTC
>-|TRBJ2-2|16|-|TRBV13
CASSPQTGTNTGELFF
TGTGCCAGCAGCCCCCAGACAGGAACGAACACCGGGGAGCTGTTTTTT
>once|TRBJ2-3|15|-|TRBV6-6
CASSTTTENTDTQYF
TGTGCCAGCAGTACGACGACAGAGAACACAGATACGCAGTATTTT
>-|TRBJ1-1|14|-|TRBV19
CASSARQTNTEAFF
TGTGCCAGTAGTGCCCGACAGACGAACACTGAAGCTTTCTTT
>once|TRBJ1-1|15|-|TRBV19
CASRIQGNMNTEAFF
TGTGCCAGTAGGATTCAGGGGAATATGAACACTGAAGCTTTCTTT
>-|TRBJ1-2|15|-|TRBV5-6
CASSLRRVIGYGYTF
TGTGCCAGCAGCTTAAGGAGGGTGATCGGGTATGGCTACACCTTC
>-|TRBJ2-1|15|TRBD2|TRBV7-2
CASSPEAGAYNEQFF
TGTGCCAGCAGCCCCGAAGCGGGGGCCTACAATGAGCAGTTCTTC
>-|TRBJ2-7|11|-|TRBV6-5
CASSYNNEQYF
TGTGCCAGCAGTTATAACAACGAGCAGTACTTC
>-|TRBJ2-3|13|-|TRBV19
CASGRGSADTQYF
TGTGCCAGTGGTAGGGGCAGCGCAGATACGCAGTATTTT
>-|TRBJ2-7|14|TRBD1|TRBV19
CASSKTGVSYEQYF
TGTGCCAGTAGCAAAACAGGGGTCAGCTACGAGCAGTACTTC
>-|TRBJ1-1|17|TRBD1|TRBV27
CASNTRYRGRNRTEAFF
TGTGCCAGCAACACGAGGTACAGGGGCCGTAATAGAACTGAAGCTTTCTTT
>-|TRBJ1-2|13|TRBD1|TRBV4-2
CASQGAAKNGYTF
TGTGCCAGCCAGGGGGCGGCGAAGAATGGCTACACCTTC
>few|TRBJ2-5|12|-|TRBV19
CARGQRRETQYF
TGTGCACGCGGTCAGAGGAGAGAGACCCAGTACTTC
>-|TRBJ2-2|16|-|TRBV19
CASSTSVGAMAGELFF
TGTGCCAGTAGTACATCGGTGGGGGCTATGGCCGGGGAGCTGTTTTTT
>-|TRBJ1-6|15|-|TRBV25-1
CASSDASGGQSPLHF
TGTGCCAGCAGTGACGCCTCGGGAGGGCAGTCACCCCTCCACTTT
>-|TRBJ1-6|14|-|TRBV18
CASSPGAGDSPLHF
TGTGCCAGCTCACCCGGGGCAGGGGATTCACCCCTCCACTTT
>-|TRBJ1-4|15|-|TRBV5-1
CASSLRGVEYEKLFF
TGCGCCAGCAGCTTGCGGGGGGTAGAGTATGAAAAACTGTTTTTT
>-|TRBJ1-5|14|TRBD1|TRBV2
CASREQGEYQPQHF
TGTGCCAGCAGGGAACAGGGGGAGTATCAGCCCCAGCATTTT
>-|TRBJ2-3|15|-|TRBV7-9
CASSPVLRGSDTQYF
TGTGCCAGCAGCCCTGTCCTGAGAGGGTCAGATACGCAGTATTTT
>-|TRBJ1-1|15|-|TRBV7-2
CASSLTGTGGTEAFF
TGTGCCAGCAGCTTAACCGGCACGGGGGGCACTGAAGCTTTCTTT
>few|TRBJ1-3|16|TRBD1|TRBV4-3
CASSQDIPGQGNTIYF
TGCGCCAGCAGCCAAGATATCCCGGGACAGGGAAACACCATATATTTT
>-|TRBJ2-2|12|-|TRBV7-9
CASSFTSGELFF
TGTGCCAGCAGCTTCACTTCCGGGGAGCTGTTTTTT
>-|TRBJ2-7|14|TRBD2|TRBV7-3
CASSLYSGGYEQYF
TGTGCCAGCAGCTTATATAGCGGGGGTTACGAGCAGTACTTC
>-|TRBJ2-7|13|-|TRBV11-2
CASSFSLSYEQYF
TGTGCCAGCAGCTTCTCCCTGTCCTACGAGCAGTACTTC
>many|TRBJ2-7|15|-|TRBV5-5
CASSLTVRDSYEQYF
TGTGCCAGCAGCTTAACCGTAAGAGATTCCTACGAGCAGTACTTC
>-|TRBJ2-5|14|TRBD1|TRBV7-3
CASSAGQGRETQYF
TGTGCCAGCAGCGCTGGACAGGGTCGGGAGACCCAGTACTTC
>-|TRBJ2-7|15|-|TRBV6-5
CASSYPRQGIREQYF
TGTGCCAGCAGTTACCCGCGGCAGGGAATAAGGGAGCAGTACTTC
>-|TRBJ2-1|16|TRBD2|TRBV5-1
CASGLTLTSGYNEQFF
TGCGCCAGCGGACTAACTCTGACTAGCGGTTACAATGAGCAGTTCTTC
>-|TRBJ1-4|16|-|TRBV4-2
CASSQSTSATNEKLFF
TGTGCCAGCAGCCAATCGACAAGTGCAACTAATGAAAAACTGTTTTTT
>-|TRBJ2-3|15|-|TRBV7-8
CASRSGTHPADTQYF
TGTGCCAGCAGAAGCGGAACTCACCCCGCAGATACGCAGTATTTT
>-|TRBJ1-1|14|-|TRBV5-4
CASSPTGRGAEAFF
TGTGCCAGCAGCCCGACTGGTAGGGGCGCTGAAGCTTTCTTT
>-|TRBJ1-1|12|-|TRBV7-9
CASSLGQPEAFF
TGTGCCAGCAGCCTCGGACAGCCTGAAGCTTTCTTT
>-|TRBJ2-2|17|TRBD2|TRBV7-2
CASSLGPGLAGAGELFF
TGTGCCAGCAGCTTAGGGCCGGGACTAGCGGGGGCCGGGGAGCTGTTTTTT
>-|TRBJ2-1|13|-|TRBV7-9
CASSRGGPNEQFF
TGTGCCAGCAGCAGGGGGGGCCCCAATGAGCAGTTCTTC
>-|TRBJ2-1|15|TRBD2|TRBV15
CATSRQGLGYNEQFF
TGTGCCACCAGCAGACAGGGACTAGGATACAATGAGCAGTTCTTC
>-|TRBJ1-4|15|TRBD1|TRBV6-1
CASTSSQGAGEKLFF
TGTGCCAGCACCTCCTCACAGGGGGCTGGAGAAAAACTGTTTTTT
>-|TRBJ2-7|14|TRBD1|TRBV7-6
CASSYGDRGLEQYF
TGTGCCAGCAGCTACGGGGACAGGGGCTTGGAGCAGTACTTC
>-|TRBJ2-5|16|-|TRBV7-2
CASSLGGPAGVETQYF
TGTGCCAGCAGCCTCGGGGGCCCGGCGGGGGTCGAGACCCAGTACTTC
>-|TRBJ2-7|13|TRBD1|TRBV13
CASSATGSYEQYF
TGTGCCAGCAGCGCGACAGGGTCTTACGAGCAGTACTTC
>-|TRBJ1-5|15|-|TRBV5-6
CASSFGRASNQPQHF
TGTGCCAGCAGCTTCGGGAGGGCTAGCAATCAGCCCCAGCATTTT
>-|TRBJ1-1|12|-|TRBV6-1
CASSEVTGKAFF
TGTGCCAGCAGTGAAGTTACAGGGAAAGCTTTCTTT
>-|TRBJ1-3|15|-|TRBV6-1
CASSGPGSSGNTIYF
TGTGCCAGCAGTGGCCCGGGAAGCTCTGGAAACACCATATATTTT
>-|TRBJ2-3|12|-|TRBV7-3
CASSSDSRTQYF
TGTGCCAGCAGCTCAGACTCTCGCACCCAGTATTTT
>-|TRBJ2-7|11|TRBD1|TRBV7-7
CASSFRDSGHF
TGTGCCAGCAGCTTCCGGGACAGTGGTCACTTC
>-|TRBJ1-1|15|-|TRBV12-5
CASGLVLGRDTEAFF
TGTGCTAGTGGTTTGGTACTAGGGAGGGACACTGAAGCTTTCTTT
>few|TRBJ1-2|14|-|TRBV7-8
CASSPLQGNYGYTF
TGTGCCAGCAGCCCCCTGCAGGGGAACTATGGCTACACCTTC
>-|TRBJ2-7|13|-|TRBV2
CASTVDGSGEQYF
TGTGCCAGCACAGTTGACGGGTCGGGCGAGCAGTACTTC
>-|TRBJ1-2|13|-|TRBV19
CASGGRGENGYTF
TGTGCCAGTGGGGGCAGGGGTGAGAATGGCTACACCTTC
>-|TRBJ2-1|15|TRBD1|TRBV6-1
CASSEQGQRSNEQFF
TGTGCCAGCAGTGAGCAGGGACAGCGAAGCAATGAGCAGTTCTTC
>-|TRBJ2-7|15|TRBD1|TRBV7-6
CASSPGTGKVLEQYF
TGTGCCAGCAGCCCTGGGACAGGGAAGGTCCTCGAGCAGTACTTC
>-|TRBJ1-1|14|-|TRBV7-2
CASRLARGSTEAFF
TGTGCCAGCAGATTGGCCCGGGGTAGCACTGAAGCTTTCTTT
>few|TRBJ1-4|15|-|TRBV7-8
CASRKRRGRDAKLFF
TGTGCCAGCAGGAAAAGGCGGGGGCGGGATGCAAAACTGTTTTTT